This is a list of T cell receptor beta chains from one sample in a study of cytotoxic CD8 clonotypes in ibrutinib-treated CLL. The table came from immunoSEQ multiplex PCR; TCRdb's copy has only in-frame clones and leaves some out. Altogether about 200,000 clones are present, just under 80% being singletons, with the ten largest covering roughly an eighth. Source: PBMCs, taken after 12 months of ibrutinib treatment. The receptor source for this set is a human donor with chronic lymphocytic leukemia. Each CDR3 is given with its conserved first and last residue.

TRBV9	TRBJ2-7	CASSPRTFAYEQYF
TRBV4-1	TRBJ1-2	CASSRGTGQLYGYTF
TRBV7-2	TRBJ2-5	CASSLVGVSGGHEETQYF
TRBV18	TRBJ2-7	CASSPPQGAPYEQYF
TRBV5-1	TRBJ2-7	CASSLAGEAVHEQYF
TRBV6-5	TRBJ1-2	CASSSDRVGYGYTF
TRBV5-8	TRBJ2-7	CASSYSFREQYF
TRBV2	TRBJ1-5	CASTASISNQPQHF
TRBV6-5	TRBJ2-1	CASSYSGTRTNEQFF
TRBV25-1	TRBJ1-2	CASSPTGGYYGYTF
TRBV4-2	TRBJ2-2	CASSLVFSGGPNTGELFF
TRBV6-5	TRBJ1-2	CASSSGADYGYTF
TRBV2	TRBJ1-1	CASSAGGGTEAFF
TRBV18	TRBJ2-7	CASARTSGPYEQYF
TRBV10-2	TRBJ2-7	CASSRDRYEQYF
TRBV5-5	TRBJ1-2	CASSLDRGSYYGYTF
TRBV14	TRBJ2-7	CASSLRGSYEQYF
TRBV6-1	TRBJ1-6	CASSGRSYNSPLHF
TRBV30	TRBJ1-2	CASSGRDYGYTF
TRBV27	TRBJ2-3	CASSPLPGPDTQYF
TRBV4-2	TRBJ2-3	CASSQDQGMSGGTQYF
TRBV18	TRBJ1-5	CASSEETASSQPQHF
TRBV4-1	TRBJ2-5	CASSQSWAGEETQYF
TRBV5-5	TRBJ1-6	CASTDALGAVNSPLHF
TRBV2	TRBJ2-2	CASSASRGGPGELFF